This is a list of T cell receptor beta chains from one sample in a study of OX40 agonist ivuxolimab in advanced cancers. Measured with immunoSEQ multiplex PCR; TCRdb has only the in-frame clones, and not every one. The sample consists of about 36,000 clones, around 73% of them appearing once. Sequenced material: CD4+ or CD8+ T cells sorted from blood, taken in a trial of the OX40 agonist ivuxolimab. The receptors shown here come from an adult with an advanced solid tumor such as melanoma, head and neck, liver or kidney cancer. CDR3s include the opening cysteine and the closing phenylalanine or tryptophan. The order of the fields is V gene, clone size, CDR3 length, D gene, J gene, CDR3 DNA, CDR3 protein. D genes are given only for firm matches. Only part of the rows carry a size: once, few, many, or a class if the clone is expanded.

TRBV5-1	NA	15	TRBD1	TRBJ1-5	TGCGCCAGCAGCCGATACAGGGGAGAAGGTCAGCCCCAGCATTTT	CASSRYRGEGQPQHF
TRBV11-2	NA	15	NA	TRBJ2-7	TGTGCCAGCAGCCGCGGGTTTGGGCCTTCCTACGAGCAGTACTTC	CASSRGFGPSYEQYF
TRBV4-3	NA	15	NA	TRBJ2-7	TGCGCCAGCAGCCAAGATCGCACGCCGACCTACGAGCAGTACTTC	CASSQDRTPTYEQYF
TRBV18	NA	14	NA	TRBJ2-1	TGTGCCAGCTCACCCCTGGCCTCGTACAATGAGCAGTTCTTC	CASSPLASYNEQFF
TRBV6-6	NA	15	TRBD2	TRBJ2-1	TGTGCCAGCAGTTACCTAGCGGGTCCGCCTAATGAGCAGTTCTTC	CASSYLAGPPNEQFF
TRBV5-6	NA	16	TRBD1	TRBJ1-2	TGTGCCAGCAGCTTGACGGACAGGGGGCTTTCTCATGGCTACACCTTC	CASSLTDRGLSHGYTF
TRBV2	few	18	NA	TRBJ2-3	TGTGCCAGCAGTGAAGCTTACGCGTCGTGGGGGAGCACAGATACGCAGTATTTT	CASSEAYASWGSTDTQYF
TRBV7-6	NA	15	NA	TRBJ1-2	TGTGCCAGCAGCCCTGGGGGGGACCTCCCGTATGGCTACACCTTC	CASSPGGDLPYGYTF
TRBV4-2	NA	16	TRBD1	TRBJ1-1	TGTGCCAGCAGCCAAGATGGCTTCGACAGGGGCGCTGAAGCTTTCTTT	CASSQDGFDRGAEAFF
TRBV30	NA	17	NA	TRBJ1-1	TGTGCCTGGAGTGTGTTCCGATCCGCGGGAGAGAACACTGAAGCTTTCTTT	CAWSVFRSAGENTEAFF
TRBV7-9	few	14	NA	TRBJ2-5	TGTGCCAGCAGCTTAGTTGGGGCCCAAGAGACCCAGTACTTC	CASSLVGAQETQYF
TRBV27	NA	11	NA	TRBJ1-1	TGTGCCAGCGGAGGGGGGACTGAAGCTTTCTTT	CASGGGTEAFF
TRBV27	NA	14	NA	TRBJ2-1	TGTGCCAGCAGGGGGCCCGTCTCCTACAATGAGCAGTTCTTC	CASRGPVSYNEQFF
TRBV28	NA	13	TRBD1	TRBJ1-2	TGTGCCAGCAGTAGCGGGACAGGGTGGGGCTACACCTTC	CASSSGTGWGYTF
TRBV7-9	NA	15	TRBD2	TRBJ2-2	TGTGCCAGCAGCTTATCAGCGGGAGATGGCGGGGAGCTGTTTTTT	CASSLSAGDGGELFF
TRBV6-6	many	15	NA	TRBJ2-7	TGTGCCAGCAGTTACTTAGGAAAGCCAACCTACGAGCAGTACTTC	CASSYLGKPTYEQYF
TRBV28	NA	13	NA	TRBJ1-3	TGTGCCATCTCGGAAGTCTCTGGAAACACCATATATTTT	CAISEVSGNTIYF
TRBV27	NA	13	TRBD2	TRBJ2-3	TGTGCCAGCAGTTTAGCGGGGGGAGATACGCAGTATTTT	CASSLAGGDTQYF
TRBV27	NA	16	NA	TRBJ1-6	TGTGCCAGCAGTTTAACCCCAAGGCCTGGTTGGTCACCCCTCCACTTT	CASSLTPRPGWSPLHF
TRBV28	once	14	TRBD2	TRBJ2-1	TGTGCCAGCAGCACTAGCGGGAGTTACAATGAGCAGTTCTTC	CASSTSGSYNEQFF
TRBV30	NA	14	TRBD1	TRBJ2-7	TGTGCCTGGAGGGAGACAGGGCCACCCTACGAGCAGTACTTC	CAWRETGPPYEQYF
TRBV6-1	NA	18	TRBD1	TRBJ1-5	TGTGCCAGCAGTGTCCGGGACAGCCTTGCTTATAGCAATCAGCCCCAGCATTTT	CASSVRDSLAYSNQPQHF